This T cell receptor (beta chain) was retrieved from a study of multiple sclerosis patients with progressive multifocal leukoencephalopathy. Study results and caveats: PML-onset expanded TRB clones were detectable before and during natalizumab therapy.

Spiked into each PCR were synthetic inline TR CDR3 controls of all V-J pairings. Generated by immunoSEQ multiplex PCR, the TCRdb table keeps only in-frame clones and is missing some. The table records 20,000 to 30,000 clones, approximately 89% of them present only once. Time point noted: 12 to 13 months of natalizumab therapy. T1 marks 6 months and T2 marks 12 months of natalizumab therapy. As concerns this clone: Its antigen is as yet unknown.

From germline, CDR1 is KGHSH and CDR2 LQKENI. There are 15 residues in the CDR3. Trimming cost V 3 bases and J 7 bases; bases outside gene matches: 8. The sequencing here drew on PBMCs, taken from a patient treated with natalizumab. The sequence derives from a man aged 25-45 years with multiple sclerosis. This rearrangement joins TRBV18 to TRBJ1-4; 7 nucleotides align to TRBD1. The CDR3 loop is CASSPKTGSTEKLFF. For the CDR3, the DNA is TGTGCCAGCTCACCCAAGACAGGGAGTACTGAAAAACTGTTTTTT. Supplemented by reference TRBV18 and TRBJ1-4, the full variable domain reads NAGVMQNPRHLVRRRGQEARLRCSPMKGHSHVYWYRQLPEEGLKFMVYLQKENIIDESGMPKERFSAEFPKEGPSILRIQQVVRGDSAAYFCASSPKTGSTEKLFFGSGTQLSVL.